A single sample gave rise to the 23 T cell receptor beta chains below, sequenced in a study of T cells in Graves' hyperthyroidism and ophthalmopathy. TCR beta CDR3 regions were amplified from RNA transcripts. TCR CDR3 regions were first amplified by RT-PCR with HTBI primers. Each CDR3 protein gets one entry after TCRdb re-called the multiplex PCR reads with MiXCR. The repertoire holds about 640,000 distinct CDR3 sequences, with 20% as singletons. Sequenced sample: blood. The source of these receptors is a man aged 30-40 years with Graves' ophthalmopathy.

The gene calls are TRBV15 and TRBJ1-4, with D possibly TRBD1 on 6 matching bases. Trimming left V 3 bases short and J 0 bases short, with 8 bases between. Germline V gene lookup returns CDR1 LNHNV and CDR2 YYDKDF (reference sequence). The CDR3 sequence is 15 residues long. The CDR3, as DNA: TGTGCCACCAGCAGGGGGGCGGCAACTAATGAAAAACTGTTTTTT. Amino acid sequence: CATSRGAATNEKLFF.

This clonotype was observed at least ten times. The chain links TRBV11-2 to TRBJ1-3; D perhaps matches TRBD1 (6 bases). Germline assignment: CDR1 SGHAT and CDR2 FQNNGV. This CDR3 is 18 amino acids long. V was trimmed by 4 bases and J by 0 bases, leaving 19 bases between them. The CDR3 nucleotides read TGTGCCAGCAGCTCTTCCACGACAGGCACTGACTCTGGAAACACCATATATTTT. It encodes CASSSSTTGTDSGNTIYF.

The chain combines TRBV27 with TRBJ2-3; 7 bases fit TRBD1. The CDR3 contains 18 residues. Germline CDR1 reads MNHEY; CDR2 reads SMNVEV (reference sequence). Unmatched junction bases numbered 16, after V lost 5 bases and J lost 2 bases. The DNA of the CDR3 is TGTGCCAGCAGTCCCAGGACAGGACCTCTTCCTTTCACAGATACGCAGTATTTT. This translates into CASSPRTGPLPFTDTQYF.

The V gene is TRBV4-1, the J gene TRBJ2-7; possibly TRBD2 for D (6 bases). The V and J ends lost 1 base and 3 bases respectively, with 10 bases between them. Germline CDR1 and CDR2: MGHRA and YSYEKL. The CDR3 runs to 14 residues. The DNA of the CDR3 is TGCGCCAGCAGCCAAGTCGGAGCGGGCTACGAGCAGTACTTC. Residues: CASSQVGAGYEQYF.

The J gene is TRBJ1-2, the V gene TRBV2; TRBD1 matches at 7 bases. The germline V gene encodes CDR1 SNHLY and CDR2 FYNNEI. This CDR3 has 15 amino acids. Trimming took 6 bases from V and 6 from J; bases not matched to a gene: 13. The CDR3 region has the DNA TGTGCCAGCAGAGATAGAGGACAGGCTCGGGATGGCTACACCTTC. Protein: CASRDRGQARDGYTF.

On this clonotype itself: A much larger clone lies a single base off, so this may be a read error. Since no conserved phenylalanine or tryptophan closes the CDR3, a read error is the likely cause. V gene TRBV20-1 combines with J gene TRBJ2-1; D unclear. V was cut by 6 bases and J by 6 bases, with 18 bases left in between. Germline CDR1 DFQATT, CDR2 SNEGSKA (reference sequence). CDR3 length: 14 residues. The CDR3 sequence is CSASLTIHPNEQFL. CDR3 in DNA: TGCAGTGCATCTCTCACTATTCATCCCAATGAGCAGTTCCTC.

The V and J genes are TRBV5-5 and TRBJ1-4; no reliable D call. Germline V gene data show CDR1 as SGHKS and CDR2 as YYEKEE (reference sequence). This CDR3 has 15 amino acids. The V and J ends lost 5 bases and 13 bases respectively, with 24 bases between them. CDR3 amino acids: CASSTAGSEGGVLFF. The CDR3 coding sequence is TGTGCCAGCAGTACTGCAGGCTCAGAGGGAGGTGTACTGTTTTTT. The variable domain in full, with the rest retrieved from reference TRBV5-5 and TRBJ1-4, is DAGVTQSPTHLIKTRGQQVTLRCSPISGHKSVSWYQQVLGQGPQFIFQYYEKEERGRGNFPDRFSARQFPNYSSELNVNALLLGDSALYLCASSTAGSEGGVLFFGSGTQLSVL.

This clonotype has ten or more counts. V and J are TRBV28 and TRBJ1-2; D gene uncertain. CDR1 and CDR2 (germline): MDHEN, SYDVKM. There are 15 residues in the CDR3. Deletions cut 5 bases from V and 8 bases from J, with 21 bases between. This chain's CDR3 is CASSATSGYASGYTF. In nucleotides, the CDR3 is TGTGCCAGCAGTGCGACCTCCGGATATGCGAGCGGCTACACCTTC.

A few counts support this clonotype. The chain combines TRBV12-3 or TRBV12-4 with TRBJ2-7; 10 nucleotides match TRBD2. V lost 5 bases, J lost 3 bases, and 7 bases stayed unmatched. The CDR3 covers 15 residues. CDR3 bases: TGTGCCAGCAGTCGGGGACTAGCGCTCAACTACGAGCAGTACTTC. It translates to CASSRGLALNYEQYF.

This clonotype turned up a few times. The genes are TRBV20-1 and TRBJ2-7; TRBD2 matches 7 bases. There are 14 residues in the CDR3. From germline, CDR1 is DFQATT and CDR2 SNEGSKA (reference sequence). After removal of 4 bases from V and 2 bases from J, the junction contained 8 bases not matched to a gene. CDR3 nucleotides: TGCAGTGCTATCCCCTCTAGCGGACCCTACGAGCAGTACTTC. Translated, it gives CSAIPSSGPYEQYF.

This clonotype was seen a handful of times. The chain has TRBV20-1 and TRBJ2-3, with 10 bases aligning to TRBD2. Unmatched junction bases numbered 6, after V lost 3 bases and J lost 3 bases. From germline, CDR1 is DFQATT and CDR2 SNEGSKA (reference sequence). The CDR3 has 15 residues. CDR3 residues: CSASPGTSVTDTQYF. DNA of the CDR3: TGCAGTGCTAGCCCCGGGACTAGCGTAACAGATACGCAGTATTTT.

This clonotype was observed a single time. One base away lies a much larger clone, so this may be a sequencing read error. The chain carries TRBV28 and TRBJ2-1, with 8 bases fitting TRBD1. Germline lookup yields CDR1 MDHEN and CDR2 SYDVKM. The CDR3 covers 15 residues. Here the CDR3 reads CASRGRTGPYNEQSF. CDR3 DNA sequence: TGTGCCAGCAGGGGCCGGACAGGGCCCTACAATGAGCAGTCCTTC.

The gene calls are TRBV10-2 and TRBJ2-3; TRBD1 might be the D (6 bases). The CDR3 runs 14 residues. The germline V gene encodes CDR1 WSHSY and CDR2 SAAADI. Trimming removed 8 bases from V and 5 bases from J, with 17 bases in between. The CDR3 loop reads CASDGTNRGDTQYF. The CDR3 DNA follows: TGCGCCAGCGACGGGACAAACCGGGGAGATACGCAGTATTTT.

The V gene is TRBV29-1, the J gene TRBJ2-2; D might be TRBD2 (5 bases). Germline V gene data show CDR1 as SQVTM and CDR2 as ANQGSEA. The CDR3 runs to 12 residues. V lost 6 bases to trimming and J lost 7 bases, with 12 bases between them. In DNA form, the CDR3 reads TGCAGCGTGATGAGGGCGGGCGGGGAGCTGTTTTTT. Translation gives CSVMRAGGELFF.

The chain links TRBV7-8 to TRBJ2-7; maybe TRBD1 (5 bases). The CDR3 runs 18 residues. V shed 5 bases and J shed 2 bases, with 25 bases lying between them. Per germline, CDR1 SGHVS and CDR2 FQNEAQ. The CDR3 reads CASSKQGRSQNFPYEQYF. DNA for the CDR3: TGTGCCAGCAGCAAGCAGGGCCGGTCCCAAAACTTCCCCTACGAGCAGTACTTC.

CDR3 sequence reads: CASSSLAAGQYNEQFF. The CDR3 DNA follows: TGTGCCAGCAGCTCCCTCGCTGCGGGACAATACAATGAGCAGTTCTTC. The rearrangement links TRBV5-4 to TRBJ2-1; D possibly uses TRBD1 or TRBD2 (6 bases each). The CDR3 spans 16 residues. The V gene lost 3 bases and the J gene lost 4 bases, with 17 bases spanning the gap. Germline V gives CDR1 SGHNT, CDR2 YYREEE (reference sequence).

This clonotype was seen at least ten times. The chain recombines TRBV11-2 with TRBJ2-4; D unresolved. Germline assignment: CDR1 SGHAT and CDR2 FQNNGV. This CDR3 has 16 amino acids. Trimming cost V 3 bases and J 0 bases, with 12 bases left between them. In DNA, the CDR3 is TGTGCCAGCAGCTTTGCCTACCGTGGAGCCAAAAACATTCAGTACTTC. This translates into CASSFAYRGAKNIQYF.

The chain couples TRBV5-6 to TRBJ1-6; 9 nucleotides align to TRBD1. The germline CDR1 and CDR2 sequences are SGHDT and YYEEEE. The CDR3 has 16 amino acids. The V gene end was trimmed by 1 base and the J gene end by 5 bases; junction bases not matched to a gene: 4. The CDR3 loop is CASSLPGTGNNSPLHF. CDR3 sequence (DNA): TGTGCCAGCAGCTTGCCGGGGACAGGGAATAATTCACCCCTCCACTTT.

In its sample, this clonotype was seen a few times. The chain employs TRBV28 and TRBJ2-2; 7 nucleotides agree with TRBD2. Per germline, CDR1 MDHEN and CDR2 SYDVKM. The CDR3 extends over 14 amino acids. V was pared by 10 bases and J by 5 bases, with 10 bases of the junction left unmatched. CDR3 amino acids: CAIFSGRYTGELFF. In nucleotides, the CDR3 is TGTGCCATCTTTAGCGGGCGGTATACCGGGGAGCTGTTTTTT.

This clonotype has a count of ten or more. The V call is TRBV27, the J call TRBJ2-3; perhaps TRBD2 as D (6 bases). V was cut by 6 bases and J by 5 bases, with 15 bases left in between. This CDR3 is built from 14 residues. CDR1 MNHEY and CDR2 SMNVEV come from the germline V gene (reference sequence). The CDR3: CASSPGLAGDTQYF. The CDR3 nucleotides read TGTGCCAGCAGCCCGGGACTTGCGGGAGATACGCAGTATTTT.

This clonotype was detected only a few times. The CDR3 loop reads CAWSPTGGGYGYTF. For the CDR3, the DNA is TGTGCCTGGAGTCCGACAGGGGGCGGCTATGGCTACACCTTC. This rearrangement joins TRBV30 to TRBJ1-2; 10 bases align to TRBD1. The V segment lost 2 bases and the J segment 4 bases; nucleotides outside the gene matches: 4. The CDR3 covers 14 residues. CDR1 GTSNPN and CDR2 SVGIG come from the germline V gene (reference sequence).

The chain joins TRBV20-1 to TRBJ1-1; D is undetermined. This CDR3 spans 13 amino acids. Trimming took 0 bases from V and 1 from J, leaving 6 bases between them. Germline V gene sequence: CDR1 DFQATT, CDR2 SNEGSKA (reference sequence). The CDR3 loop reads CSARDNKNTEAFF. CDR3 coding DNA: TGCAGTGCTAGAGATAATAAGAACACTGAAGCTTTCTTT.

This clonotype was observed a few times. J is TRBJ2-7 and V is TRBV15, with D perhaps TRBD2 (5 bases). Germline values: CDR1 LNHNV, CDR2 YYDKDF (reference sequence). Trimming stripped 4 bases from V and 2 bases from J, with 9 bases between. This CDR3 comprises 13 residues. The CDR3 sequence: CATSKGVTYEQYF. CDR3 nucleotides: TGTGCCACCAGCAAGGGAGTAACCTACGAGCAGTACTTC.